Shown below are 21 T cell receptor beta chains from a single sample sequenced in a study of shared clonotypes between healthy human individuals. Profiled with immunoSEQ multiplex PCR; TCRdb holds only in-frame clones, not every one. The sample holds under 550,000 clones; almost 97% are singletons and the top ten take approximately 0.062%. Sequenced material: naive CD4+ T cells sorted from blood. This sample's subset: CD45RA+ positively selected. These receptors originate from a woman in her thirties in good health.

This chain uses TRBV19 with TRBJ2-6; 10 bases line up with TRBD1. The CDR3 is 16 residues long. From germline, CDR1 is LNHDA and CDR2 SQIVND (reference sequence). V lost 7 bases to trimming and J lost 0 bases; unmatched junction nucleotides: 3. The CDR3 is CASKGQGTSGANVLTF. In DNA form, the CDR3 reads TGTGCCAGTAAGGGACAGGGGACCTCTGGGGCCAACGTCCTGACTTTC.

The chain has TRBV7-3 and TRBJ2-2, with TRBD1 matching 7 bases. The junction had 3 bases not matched to a gene; V was cut back by 5 bases and J by 3 bases. The CDR3 consists of 14 residues. Germline loops: CDR1 SGHTA, CDR2 FQGTGA. The CDR3 loop reads CASSHDRDTGELFF. CDR3 DNA sequence: TGTGCCAGCAGCCACGACAGGGACACCGGGGAGCTGTTTTTT.

The V and J genes are TRBV18 and TRBJ2-7; D gene uncertain. Germline CDR1 is KGHSH and CDR2 is LQKENI. The CDR3 sequence is 15 residues long. The germline V and J ends were trimmed by 3 bases and 1 base, with 13 bases remaining between them. CDR3 region: CASSPSGHSSYEQYF. The CDR3 bases are TGTGCCAGCTCACCGTCCGGTCACAGTTCCTACGAGCAGTACTTC.

The chain combines TRBV7-9 with TRBJ1-1, with TRBD1 matching over 9 bases. Germline values: CDR1 SEHNR, CDR2 FQNEAQ (reference sequence). J was trimmed by 1 base and V by 6 bases; bases with no gene match: 3. The CDR3 extends over 14 amino acids. CDR3 in amino acids: CASRKGQGNTEAFF. The CDR3 bases are TGTGCCAGCAGAAAGGGACAGGGGAACACTGAAGCTTTCTTT. The complete variable domain, with remaining parts taken from reference TRBV7-9 and TRBJ1-1, reads DTGVSQNPRHKITKRGQNVTFRCDPISEHNRLYWYRQTLGQGPEFLTYFQNEAQLEKSRLLSDRFSAERPKGSFSTLEIQRTEQGDSAMYLCASRKGQGNTEAFFGQGTRLTVV.

The chain combines TRBV15 with TRBJ1-2, with unresolved D. Germline V gives CDR1 LNHNV, CDR2 YYDKDF (reference sequence). This CDR3 has 16 residues. Trimming pared 5 bases from V and 2 bases from J, leaving 18 bases between. This chain's CDR3 is CATSPRVQAGNYGYTF. The CDR3 bases are TGTGCCACCAGCCCGAGGGTCCAGGCTGGAAACTATGGCTACACCTTC.

The V gene is TRBV7-9, the J gene TRBJ1-1; a possible D gene is TRBD1 (5 bases). V was pared by 5 bases and J by 0 bases, with 13 bases between. The CDR3 contains 15 residues. From germline, CDR1 is SEHNR and CDR2 FQNEAQ (reference sequence). The CDR3 bases are TGTGCCAGCAGCCACCGACGGGGGGTGAACACTGAAGCTTTCTTT. Encoded protein: CASSHRRGVNTEAFF.

CDR3 sequence (DNA): TGTGCCAGCTCACCCACGGACAGGGCGTCCAAAGGAGATACGCAGTATTTT. Its protein is CASSPTDRASKGDTQYF. V and J are TRBV18 and TRBJ2-3; TRBD1 matches 8 bases. Unmatched junction bases numbered 13, after V lost 3 bases and J lost 5 bases. The CDR3 is 17 amino acids. The germline V gene has CDR1 KGHSH and CDR2 LQKENI.

The CDR3 nucleotides read TGCGCCAGCAGCGACCGGAGCTCCTACGAGCAGTACTTC. Protein: CASSDRSSYEQYF. The rearrangement uses TRBV10-2 and TRBJ2-7; no clear D. Per germline, CDR1 WSHSY and CDR2 SAAADI. The ends were cut back, 6 bases at V and 0 bases at J, with 9 bases in the middle. The CDR3 is 13 residues long.

The table lists this clone with a count of one. The chain combines TRBV2 with TRBJ1-5; weak D call: TRBD1 (6 bases). V lost 3 bases to trimming and J lost 12 bases, with 15 bases between them. CDR3 size: 13 residues. Germline lookup yields CDR1 SNHLY and CDR2 FYNNEI. This CDR3 is CASSEERGLLQHF. For the CDR3, the DNA is TGTGCCAGCAGTGAGGAGCGGGGGCTTCTCCAGCATTTT.

The chain uses TRBV28 and TRBJ2-7, with D tentatively TRBD2 (5 bases). CDR3 size: 14 residues. Per the germline V gene, CDR1 is MDHEN and CDR2 is SYDVKM. Trimming took 8 bases from V and 10 from J, leaving 24 bases between them. The CDR3 loop reads CASSSPTPPGKQYF. The CDR3 DNA reads as TGTGCCAGCTCCAGTCCGACCCCCCCGGGGAAACAGTACTTC.

The sample holds one count of this clone. The V and J genes are TRBV18 and TRBJ2-2, with D uncertain. The V gene's germline CDR1 is KGHSH and CDR2 LQKENI. V shed 6 bases and J shed 0 bases, with 20 bases lying between them. The CDR3 extends over 18 amino acids. DNA of the CDR3: TGTGCCAGCTCCTATTCTAAGTTGGGCCTCACGAACACCGGGGAGCTGTTTTTT. This translates into CASSYSKLGLTNTGELFF.

The chain employs TRBV5-1 and TRBJ1-1; D call uncertain. This CDR3 comprises 14 residues. V lost 0 bases and J 1 base, leaving 7 bases between the germline ends. Germline CDR1 is SGHRS and CDR2 is YFSETQ. The CDR3 DNA follows: TGCGCCAGCAGCTTGGACTTAAAGAACACTGAAGCTTTCTTT. Translation gives CASSLDLKNTEAFF.

The chain combines TRBV19 with TRBJ2-5; 12 nucleotides align to TRBD2. The CDR3 consists of 17 residues. V gave up 6 bases and J gave up 5 bases; unmatched junction bases: 13. The germline CDR1 and CDR2 sequences are LNHDA and SQIVND (reference sequence). The CDR3 nucleotides are TGTGCCAGTAGAAAAACTAGCGGGAGGTTCACGGGGGAGACCCAGTACTTC. It encodes CASRKTSGRFTGETQYF.

The chain employs TRBV30 and TRBJ1-1; D gene ambiguous. The length of the CDR3 is 13 residues. Trimming removed 2 bases at V and 0 bases at J, with 7 bases between. Germline loops: CDR1 GTSNPN, CDR2 SVGIG (reference sequence). The CDR3 region has the DNA TGTGCCTGGAGTCGGACGGTGAACACTGAAGCTTTCTTT. Protein product: CAWSRTVNTEAFF. The full variable domain, completed using reference TRBV30 and TRBJ1-1, is SQTIHQWPATLVQPVGSPLSLECTVEGTSNPNLYWYRQAAGRGLQLLFYSVGIGQISSEVPQNLSASRPQDRQFILSSKKLLLSDSGFYLCAWSRTVNTEAFFGQGTRLTVV.

The chain carries TRBV12-1 and TRBJ1-5; the table calls TRBD1, which could not be checked here. TRBV12-1 is a pseudogene. This CDR3 has 15 amino acids. CDR3 in amino acids: CASSPRGQPNQPQHF. In DNA, the CDR3 is TGTGCCAGCAGCCCTCGGGGACAGCCCAATCAGCCCCAGCATTTT.

The J gene is TRBJ1-5, the V gene TRBV2; the D gene is possibly TRBD1 (5 bases). V was clipped by 5 bases and J by 4 bases, with 9 bases between them. The CDR3 has 13 amino acids. Per the germline V gene, CDR1 is SNHLY and CDR2 is FYNNEI. DNA of the CDR3: TGTGCCAGCAGTCCTGGGGGGAATCAGCCCCAGCATTTT. Translation gives CASSPGGNQPQHF. Complete variable domain (other parts from reference TRBV2 and TRBJ1-5): EPEVTQTPSHQVTQMGQEVILRCVPISNHLYFYWYRQILGQKVEFLVSFYNNEISEKSEIFDDQFSVERPDGSNFTLKIRSTKLEDSAMYFCASSPGGNQPQHFGDGTRLSIL.

This sequence joins TRBV7-8 and TRBJ2-3; D is ambiguous. V was clipped by 1 base and J by 1 base, with 12 bases between them. The CDR3 is 16 amino acids. Germline V gives CDR1 SGHVS, CDR2 FQNEAQ. The CDR3 region is CASSLGGRRRTDTQYF. The CDR3 bases are TGTGCCAGCAGCTTAGGGGGAAGGCGACGCACAGATACGCAGTATTTT.

This sequence joins TRBV6-5 and TRBJ2-7; D is possibly TRBD2 (6 bases). Trimming left V 4 bases short and J 0 bases short, with 13 bases between. Germline-derived CDR1 and CDR2 are MNHEY and SVGAGI. The CDR3 runs 15 residues. CDR3 loop: CASSSTWEASYEQYF. CDR3 DNA: TGTGCCAGCAGTTCCACCTGGGAGGCCTCCTACGAGCAGTACTTC.

As for this clone: The same CDR3 is also encoded by other DNA sequences in this sample. The rearrangement links TRBV27 to TRBJ1-1; no firm D call. CDR3 length equals 13 residues. V lost 6 bases and J lost 2, with 10 bases in between. Germline V gene data show CDR1 as MNHEY and CDR2 as SMNVEV (reference sequence). The CDR3 DNA reads as TGTGCCAGCAGAACTGGGGTTAACACTGAAGCTTTCTTT. Translating gives CASRTGVNTEAFF.

The chain joins TRBV5-1 to TRBJ2-7, with D possibly matching TRBD1 (8 bases). Germline V CDR1 and CDR2: SGHRS, YFSETQ. CDR3 length equals 15 residues. Trimming removed 3 bases at V and 5 bases at J, with 18 bases between. The CDR3, as DNA: TGCGCCAGCAGCTCATACAGGGGGGGTAGGAACGAGCAGTACTTC. The encoded protein is CASSSYRGGRNEQYF.

V gene TRBV5-1 combines with J gene TRBJ2-5; 7 bases match TRBD2. The J call could be wrong; TRBJ2-7 is a better fit for the DNA end. Germline V gene lookup returns CDR1 SGHRS and CDR2 YFSETQ. The CDR3 runs to 15 residues. CDR3 amino acids: CASSFQQRGTYEQYF. DNA for the CDR3: TGCGCCAGCAGTTTCCAGCAGCGGGGCACCTACGAGCAGTACTTC.